This T cell receptor beta chain was recorded in a study of T cell changes during pregnancy in multiple sclerosis. This clone showed up many times. The CDR3 consists of 11 residues. V was clipped by 11 bases and J by 4 bases, with 12 bases between them. Germline V gives CDR1 WSHSY, CDR2 SAAADI. Here immunoSEQ multiplex PCR was the method, and the copy in TCRdb shows in-frame clones only, minus some. The table has under 85,000 clones, about nine tenths seen once; the top ten hold around 0.5%. The sequencing here drew on CD4+ T cells from peripheral blood mononuclear cells, taken in the second trimester of pregnancy. The TCR originated in a female donor with multiple sclerosis, enrolled in a pregnancy study. The rearrangement links TRBV10-2 to TRBJ2-7; D is possibly TRBD2 (6 bases). Here the CDR3 reads CAGGDGYEQYF. The CDR3 DNA reads as TGCGCCGGCGGGGACGGATACGAGCAGTACTTC.